Included here is one TCR beta chain sequence, with context. Its antigen is currently unknown. The data were obtained in a study of cytomegalovirus exposure and HLA in healthy donors. Study-level results: Cytomegalovirus status, reportedly, was diagnosed with high specificity and sensitivity by the classifier. Rare TCR sequences predominated, though certain public TCRs were found in many donors. In vitro data verified three CMV-associated chains as specific for CMV antigens.

Germline CDR1 SGHVS, CDR2 FQNEAQ. CDR3 length: 14 amino acids. V dropped 5 bases and J dropped 1; count of bases not matched to a gene: 4. This table comes from immunoSEQ multiplex PCR, and its TCRdb copy is limited to in-frame clones, with some not included. The sample consists of 55,000 to 80,000 clones, around 93% of them appearing once. The receptor's source is a young woman in good health and CMV-seropositive. The specimen was PBMCs. The chain has TRBV7-8 and TRBJ1-1; TRBD1 matches 7 bases. The CDR3 nucleotides are TGTGCCAGCAGCCGGGACAGAAAGAACACTGAAGCTTTCTTT. It codes for CASSRDRKNTEAFF.